The 2 T cell receptor beta chains reported below all come from one sample, sequenced in a study of regulatory T cells in long-lasting Graves disease. Both iRepertoire HTBI primers and Arm-PCR of CDR3 regions were used to build the TCR beta libraries. TCRdb recomputed calls from the multiplex PCR reads with MiXCR, one row per CDR3 protein. The sample yields hundreds of thousands of distinct CDR3 sequences, roughly 15% seen once. The time point: newly diagnosed GD, antithyroid drugs for less than 3 months. With RNA extracted from PBMCs as input, the TCR library was made. These records were also assigned to another study, of T cells in Graves' hyperthyroidism and ophthalmopathy.

The source material was peripheral blood mononuclear cells (PBMCs), sampled at new diagnosis, from a patient treated with antithyroid drugs. The receptors were sampled from a woman aged 25-40 years with Graves disease.

The chain employs TRBV18 and TRBJ2-3, with D possibly matching TRBD2 (5 bases). Germline V lookup: CDR1 KGHSH, CDR2 LQKENI. Trimming shortened V by 2 bases and J by 4 bases, and 13 bases separated the two germline ends. The CDR3 length is 15 residues. The CDR3 protein is CASSPGSGGPDTQYF. The CDR3 nucleotides are TGTGCCAGCTCACCAGGGTCAGGAGGACCAGATACGCAGTATTTT.

The CDR3 loop reads CASSSGQGTPNSPLHF. DNA for the CDR3: TGTGCCAGCAGTTCTGGCCAGGGGACACCGAATTCACCCCTCCACTTT. The chain employs TRBV28 and TRBJ1-6, with D possibly matching TRBD1 (6 bases). Germline V gives CDR1 MDHEN, CDR2 SYDVKM. Trimming pared 4 bases from V and 7 bases from J, leaving 17 bases between. The CDR3 is 16 amino acids. Variable domain in full (rest from reference TRBV28 and TRBJ1-6): DVKVTQSSRYLVKRTGEKVFLECVQDMDHENMFWYRQDPGLGLRLIYFSYDVKMKEKGDIPEGYSVSREKKERFSLILESASTNQTSMYLCASSSGQGTPNSPLHFGNGTRLTVT.